The sequence of this TCR beta chain was determined in a study of shared clonotypes between healthy human individuals. Comments on this clone: Its specificity is unknown. The sample holds other DNA sequences that translate to the same CDR3.

Study-level points and caveats: Non-shared clonotypes were found to have lower generation probabilities than the clonotypes that were shared by all four of the sorted-subset donors.

CDR1 is SGDLS and CDR2 is YYNGEE in the germline V gene. This CDR3 has 14 amino acids. Trimming left V 0 bases short and J 1 base short, with 8 bases between. The table came from immunoSEQ multiplex PCR; TCRdb's copy has only in-frame clones and leaves some out. The data show approximately 1.5 million clones, nearly 99% seen once. The specimen sequenced was naive CD4+ T cells sorted from blood. Subset reported: CD45RA+ positively selected. The J gene is TRBJ2-7, the V gene TRBV9; perhaps D is TRBD1 or TRBD2 (5 bases each). The sequence came from a man aged 25 to 40 in good health. Written as DNA, the CDR3 is TGTGCCAGCAGCGTAGGAGGGGATTCCTACGAGCAGTACTTC. Translating it yields CASSVGGDSYEQYF.